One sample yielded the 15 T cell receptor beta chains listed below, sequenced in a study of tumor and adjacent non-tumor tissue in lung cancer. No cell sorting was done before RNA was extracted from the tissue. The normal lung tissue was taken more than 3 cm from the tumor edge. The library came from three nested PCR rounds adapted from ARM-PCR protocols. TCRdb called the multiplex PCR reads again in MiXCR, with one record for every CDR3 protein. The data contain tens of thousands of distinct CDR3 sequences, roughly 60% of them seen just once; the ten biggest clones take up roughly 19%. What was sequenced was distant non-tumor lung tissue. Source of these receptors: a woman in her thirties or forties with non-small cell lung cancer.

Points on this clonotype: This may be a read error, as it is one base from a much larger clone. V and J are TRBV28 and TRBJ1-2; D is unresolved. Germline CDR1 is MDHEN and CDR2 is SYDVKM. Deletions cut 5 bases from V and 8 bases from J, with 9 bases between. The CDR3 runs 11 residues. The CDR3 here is CASSLEAGYTF. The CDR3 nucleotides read TGTGCCAGCAGTCTCGAAGCGGGCTACACCTTC.

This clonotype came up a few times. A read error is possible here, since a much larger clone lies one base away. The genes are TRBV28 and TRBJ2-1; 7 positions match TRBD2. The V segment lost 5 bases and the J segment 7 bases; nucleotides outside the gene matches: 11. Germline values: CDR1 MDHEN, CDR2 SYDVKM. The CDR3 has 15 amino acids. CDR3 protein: CASSLRLAGENEQFF. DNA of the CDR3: TGTGCCAGCAGTCTCAGACTAGCTGGGGAAAATGAGCAGTTCTTC.

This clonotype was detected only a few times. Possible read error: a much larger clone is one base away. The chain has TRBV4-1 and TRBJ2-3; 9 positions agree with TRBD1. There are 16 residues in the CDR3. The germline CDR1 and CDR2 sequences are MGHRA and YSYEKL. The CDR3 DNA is TGCACCAGCAGCCAAGATCCTGGGACAGGGTACGATACGCAGTATTTT. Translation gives CTSSQDPGTGYDTQYF.

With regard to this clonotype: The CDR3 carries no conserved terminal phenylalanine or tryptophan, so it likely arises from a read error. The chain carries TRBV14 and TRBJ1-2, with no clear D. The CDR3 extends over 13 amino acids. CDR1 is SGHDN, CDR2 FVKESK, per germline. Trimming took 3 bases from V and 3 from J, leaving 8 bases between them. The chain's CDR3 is CASSHTAYYGYTS. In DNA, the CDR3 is TGTGCCAGCAGCCATACCGCTTACTATGGCTACACCTCC.

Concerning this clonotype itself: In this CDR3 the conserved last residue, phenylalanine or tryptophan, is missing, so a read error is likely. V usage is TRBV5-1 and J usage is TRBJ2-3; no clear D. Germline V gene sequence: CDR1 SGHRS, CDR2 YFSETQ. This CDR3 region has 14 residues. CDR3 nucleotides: TGCGCCAGCAGATTGGCTTCTAGCACAGATACGCAGTATTAT. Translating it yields CASRLASSTDTQYY.

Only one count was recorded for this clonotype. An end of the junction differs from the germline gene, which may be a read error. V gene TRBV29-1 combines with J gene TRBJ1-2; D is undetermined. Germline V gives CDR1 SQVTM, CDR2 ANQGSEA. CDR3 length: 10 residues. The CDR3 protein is CSAGDSGYTF. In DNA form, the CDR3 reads TGCAGTGCCGGGGATTCGGGCTACACGTTC. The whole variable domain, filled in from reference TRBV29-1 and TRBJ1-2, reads SAVISQKPSRDICQRGTSLTIQCQVDSQVTMMFWYRQQPGQSLTLIATANQGSEATYESGFVIDKFPISRPNLTFSTLTVSNMSPEDSSIYLCSAGDSGYTFGSGTRLTVV.

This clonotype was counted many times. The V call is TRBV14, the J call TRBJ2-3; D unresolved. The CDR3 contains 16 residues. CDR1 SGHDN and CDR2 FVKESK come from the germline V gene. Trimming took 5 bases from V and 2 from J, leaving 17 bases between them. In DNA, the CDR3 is TGTGCCAGCAGCGAGTTGGGTGGGGAAATCACAGATACGCAGTATTTT. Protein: CASSELGGEITDTQYF.

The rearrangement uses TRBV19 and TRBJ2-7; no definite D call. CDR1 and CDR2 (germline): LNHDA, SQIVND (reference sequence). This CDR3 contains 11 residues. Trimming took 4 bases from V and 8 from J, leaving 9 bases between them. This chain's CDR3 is CASSNLGKQYF. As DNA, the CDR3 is TGTGCCAGTAGTAATCTCGGAAAGCAGTACTTC.

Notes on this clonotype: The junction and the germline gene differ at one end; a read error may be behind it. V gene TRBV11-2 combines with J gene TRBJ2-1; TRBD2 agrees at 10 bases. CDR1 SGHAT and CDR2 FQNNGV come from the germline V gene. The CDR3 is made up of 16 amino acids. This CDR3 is CASSLGPLAGRNEQSF. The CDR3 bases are TGTGCCAGCAGTTTAGGGCCACTAGCGGGGCGCAATGAGCAGTCCTTT.

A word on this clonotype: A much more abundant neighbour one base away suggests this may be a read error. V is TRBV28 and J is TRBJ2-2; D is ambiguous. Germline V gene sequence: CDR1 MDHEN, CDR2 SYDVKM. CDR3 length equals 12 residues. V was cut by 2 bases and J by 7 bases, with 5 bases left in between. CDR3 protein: CASSLGSGELFF. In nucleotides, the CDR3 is TGTGCCAGCAGTTTAGGAAGCGGGGAGCTGTTTTTT.

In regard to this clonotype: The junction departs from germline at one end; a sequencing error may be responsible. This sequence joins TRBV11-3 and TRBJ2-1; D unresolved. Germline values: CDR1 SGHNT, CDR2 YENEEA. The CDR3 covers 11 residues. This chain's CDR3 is CASRLVDEQFF. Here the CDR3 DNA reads TGTGCCAGCAGATTAGTTGATGAGCAGTTCTTC.

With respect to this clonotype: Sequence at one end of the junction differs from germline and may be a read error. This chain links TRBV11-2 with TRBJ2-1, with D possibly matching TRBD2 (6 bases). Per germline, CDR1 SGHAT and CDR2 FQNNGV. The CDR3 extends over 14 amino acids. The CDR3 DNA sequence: TGTGGCAGCAGTTGGACTAACGGAAACAATGAGCAGTTCTTC. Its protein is CGSSWTNGNNEQFF.

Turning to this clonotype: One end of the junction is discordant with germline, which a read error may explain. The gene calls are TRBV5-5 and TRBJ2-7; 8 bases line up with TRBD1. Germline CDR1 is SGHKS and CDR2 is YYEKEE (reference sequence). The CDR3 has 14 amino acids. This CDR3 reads CACNTGTGSYEQYF. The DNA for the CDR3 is TGTGCCTGCAACACCGGGACAGGCTCCTACGAACAGTACTTC.

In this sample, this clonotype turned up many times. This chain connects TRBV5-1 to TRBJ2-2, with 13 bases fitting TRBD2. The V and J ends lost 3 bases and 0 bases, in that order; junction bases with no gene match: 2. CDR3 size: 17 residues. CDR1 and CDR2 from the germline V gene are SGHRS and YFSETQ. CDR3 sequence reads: CASSWTSGSPNTGELFF. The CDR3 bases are TGCGCCAGCAGCTGGACTAGCGGGAGCCCGAACACCGGGGAGCTGTTTTTT. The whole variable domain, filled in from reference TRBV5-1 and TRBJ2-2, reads KAGVTQTPRYLIKTRGQQVTLSCSPISGHRSVSWYQQTPGQGLQFLFEYFSETQRNKGNFPGRFSGRQFSNSRSEMNVSTLELGDSALYLCASSWTSGSPNTGELFFGEGSRLTVL.

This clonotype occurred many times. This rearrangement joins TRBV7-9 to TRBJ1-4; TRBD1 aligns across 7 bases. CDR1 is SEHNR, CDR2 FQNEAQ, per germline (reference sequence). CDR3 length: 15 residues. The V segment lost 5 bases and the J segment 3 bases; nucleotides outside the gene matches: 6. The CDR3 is CASSPRDRPNEKLFF. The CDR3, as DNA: TGTGCCAGCAGCCCCAGGGACAGACCTAATGAAAAACTGTTTTTT.